This is a list of T cell receptor beta chains from one sample in a study of technical replicates of blood from a few donors. TCRdb keeps only in-frame clones here, not all; method: immunoSEQ multiplex PCR. The sample has about 80,000 clones, around 97% seen once; the top ten hold about 0.19%. Sequencing input: T cells isolated from PBMCs. These receptors all come from a human donor in good health. CDR3s include the opening cysteine and the closing phenylalanine or tryptophan. Fields, in order: J gene, CDR3 length, V gene, CDR3 protein.

J: TRBJ2-1
length: 14
V: TRBV25-1
CDR3: CASSDHRAYNEQFF

J: TRBJ2-5
length: 17
V: TRBV7-9
CDR3: CASSLPQTSGGQETQYF

J: TRBJ2-7
length: 14
V: TRBV19
CDR3: CASSGTGVGYEQYF

J: TRBJ2-7
length: 15
V: TRBV7-9
CDR3: CASSRGQAPFGRQYF

J: TRBJ2-7
length: 15
V: TRBV5-6
CDR3: CASSSSRDYSYEQYF

J: TRBJ2-1
length: 15
V: TRBV6-5
CDR3: CASSFLGVSGNEQFF

J: TRBJ1-2
length: 16
V: TRBV30
CDR3: CAWSTLKDRVRDGYTF

J: TRBJ2-2
length: 15
V: TRBV10-1
CDR3: CASSESRGGTGELFF

J: TRBJ2-7
length: 14
V: TRBV29-1
CDR3: CSVWGLAGVLEQYF

J: TRBJ2-5
length: 16
V: TRBV5-1
CDR3: CASSSSGTIGQETQYF

J: TRBJ2-1
length: 13
V: TRBV4-2
CDR3: CASSQDRGAKQFF

J: TRBJ2-7
length: 14
V: TRBV7-8
CDR3: CASSPGTSGYEQYF

J: TRBJ1-1
length: 20
V: TRBV4-1
CDR3: CASSHLQGLERSPMNTEAFF

J: TRBJ1-2
length: 15
V: TRBV5-6
CDR3: CASSSGGPGIYGYTF

J: TRBJ1-2
length: 15
V: TRBV5-4
CDR3: CASRLRQGANYGYTF

J: TRBJ2-7
length: 13
V: TRBV19
CDR3: CASSMIRGDEQYF

J: TRBJ1-1
length: 16
V: TRBV7-9
CDR3: CASSPHYGTNDTEAFF

J: TRBJ1-2
length: 14
V: TRBV10-1
CDR3: CASSESIQGYGYTF

J: TRBJ2-2
length: 18
V: TRBV19
CDR3: CASSIRTSGGRNTGELFF

J: TRBJ2-7
length: 13
V: TRBV11-2
CDR3: CASRSYRGHEQYF

J: TRBJ2-7
length: 14
V: TRBV6-5
CDR3: CASSYGRATLEQYF

J: TRBJ2-5
length: 16
V: TRBV11-3
CDR3: CASTRDRGSEGETQYF

J: TRBJ2-3
length: 17
V: TRBV5-1
CDR3: CASSLAGGTGFTDTQYF

J: TRBJ1-5
length: 17
V: TRBV5-1
CDR3: CATTGGPRYSNHKPQHF

J: TRBJ2-7
length: 15
V: TRBV5-6
CDR3: CASSFTIPIGSEQYF

J: TRBJ2-7
length: 14
V: TRBV5-4
CDR3: CASSVGTGVYEQYF

J: TRBJ1-1
length: 14
V: TRBV5-1
CDR3: CASSLYGQGTEAFF

J: TRBJ2-7
length: 15
V: TRBV5-1
CDR3: CASSFGTGDWYEQYF

J: TRBJ1-1
length: 15
V: TRBV10-1
CDR3: CASSESTGWRTEAFF

J: TRBJ2-3
length: 14
V: TRBV5-4
CDR3: CASTSGQATDTQYF

J: TRBJ2-7
length: 17
V: TRBV7-9
CDR3: CASSLAIKATGTDEQYF

J: TRBJ1-1
length: 14
V: TRBV5-1
CDR3: CASSLRTGPTEAFF

J: NA
length: 14
V: TRBV29-1
CDR3: CSVAVAGTDYEQYF

J: TRBJ1-1
length: 13
V: TRBV10-3
CDR3: CASQGGWDTEAFF

J: TRBJ1-2
length: 13
V: TRBV6-1
CDR3: CASSEQGNYGYTF

J: TRBJ1-2
length: 14
V: TRBV5-4
CDR3: CASSFDSANYGYTF

J: TRBJ2-1
length: 14
V: TRBV14
CDR3: CASSQFSGSVEQFF

J: TRBJ2-3
length: 18
V: TRBV27
CDR3: CASSITSGRGRFTDTQYF

J: TRBJ2-3
length: 12
V: TRBV7-9
CDR3: CASSPSTDTQYF

J: TRBJ1-1
length: 16
V: TRBV28
CDR3: CASRLRSTRRSTEAFF

J: TRBJ2-3
length: 15
V: TRBV19
CDR3: CASSIGRSSTDTQYF

J: TRBJ2-1
length: 13
V: TRBV7-9
CDR3: CASSTSATDEQFF

J: TRBJ2-7
length: 14
V: TRBV27
CDR3: CASSSWATSYEQYF

J: TRBJ2-3
length: 12
V: TRBV2
CDR3: CASLDSTDTQYF

J: TRBJ1-5
length: 18
V: TRBV4-1
CDR3: CASSQGNIKGHGNQPQHF

J: TRBJ1-4
length: 16
V: TRBV15
CDR3: CATSSSTGWGNEKLFF